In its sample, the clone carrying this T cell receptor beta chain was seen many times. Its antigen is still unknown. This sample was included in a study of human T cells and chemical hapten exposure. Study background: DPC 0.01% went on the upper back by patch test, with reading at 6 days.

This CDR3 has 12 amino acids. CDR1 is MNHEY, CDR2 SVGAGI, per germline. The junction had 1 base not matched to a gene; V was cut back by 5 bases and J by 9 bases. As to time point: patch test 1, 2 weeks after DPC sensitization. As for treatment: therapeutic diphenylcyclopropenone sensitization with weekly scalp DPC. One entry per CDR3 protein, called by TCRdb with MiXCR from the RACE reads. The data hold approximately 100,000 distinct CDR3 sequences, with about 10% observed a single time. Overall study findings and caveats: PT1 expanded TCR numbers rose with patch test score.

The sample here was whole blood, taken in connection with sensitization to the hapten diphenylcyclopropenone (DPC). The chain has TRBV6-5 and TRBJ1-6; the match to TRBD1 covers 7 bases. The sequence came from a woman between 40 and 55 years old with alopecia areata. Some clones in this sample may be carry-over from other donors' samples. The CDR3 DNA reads TGTGCCAGCAGTCGACAGGGTTCACCCCTCCACTTT. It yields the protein CASSRQGSPLHF.